What follows describes a single TCR beta chain. At one end, the junction sequence differs from germline, possibly due to a read error. The sample belongs to a study of blood T cells in healthy people across ages. Germline CDR1 and CDR2: SGHRS and YFSETQ. This CDR3 spans 13 amino acids. With a J-beta primer mix and a sample-barcoded 5' primer, a second PCR ran about 7 to 12 cycles. A single record per CDR3 protein comes from TCRdb applying MiXCR to the 5' RACE reads. The data show about 680,000 distinct CDR3 sequences, roughly 50% seen once. The chain couples TRBV5-1 to TRBJ1-2; D is possibly TRBD1 (6 bases). The sequencing input was blood. The clonotype originates from a woman between 55 and 75 years old in good health. CDR3: CTSSLDGGQGYTF. CDR3 DNA: TGCACCAGCAGCTTGGACGGGGGCCAGGGCTACACCTTC.